What follows are 16 T cell receptor beta chains derived from one specimen sequenced in a study of T cells in Graves' hyperthyroidism and ophthalmopathy. Amplified TCR beta CDR3 regions came from RNA transcripts. The study used the HTBI primer set for a first-round RT-PCR of the TCR CDR3. Via MiXCR, TCRdb re-called the multiplex PCR reads, giving one row per CDR3 protein. The sample carries 500,000 to 800,000 distinct CDR3 sequences, roughly 45% recorded once. The sample was peripheral blood or thyroid tissue (not recorded which). The receptors shown here come from an adult man with Graves' disease, either hyperthyroidism or ophthalmopathy (not recorded which).

The chain recombines TRBV7-9 with TRBJ2-7, with TRBD2 matching 10 bases. The CDR3 consists of 16 residues. The germline gives CDR1 SEHNR, CDR2 FQNEAQ (reference sequence). The ends lost 2 bases at V and 1 base at J; junction bases unmatched: 5. The CDR3 DNA reads as TGTGCCAGCAGCTTAAGGGCTAGCGGGGGTTCCTACGAGCAGTACTTC. Its protein is CASSLRASGGSYEQYF. Full variable domain (missing parts from reference TRBV7-9 and TRBJ2-7): DTGVSQNPRHKITKRGQNVTFRCDPISEHNRLYWYRQTLGQGPEFLTYFQNEAQLEKSRLLSDRFSAERPKGSFSTLEIQRTEQGDSAMYLCASSLRASGGSYEQYFGPGTRLTVT.

The rearrangement uses TRBV7-3 and TRBJ2-6, with D tentatively TRBD1 or TRBD2 (5 bases each). Germline assignment: CDR1 SGHTA and CDR2 FQGTGA. The CDR3 consists of 16 residues. V was trimmed by 4 bases and J by 0 bases, leaving 10 bases between them. The CDR3 sequence is CASSSPGTSGANVLTF. The DNA of the CDR3 is TGTGCCAGCAGCTCCCCCGGGACCTCTGGGGCCAACGTCCTGACTTTC.

This clonotype was seen a handful of times. Germline is not matched at one junction end, which may reflect a read error. This CDR3 is CASSEVHGRPQHF. CDR3 DNA: TGCGCCAGCAGCGAAGTTCATGGTCGGCCCCAGCATTTT. The chain carries TRBV7-2 and TRBJ1-5; D unclear. CDR1 and CDR2 from the germline V gene are SGHTA and FQGNSA. The length of the CDR3 is 13 residues.

The rearrangement joins TRBV6-2 or TRBV6-3 to TRBJ1-6; TRBD1 is a possible D gene (6 bases). Germline-derived CDR1 and CDR2 are MNHEY and SVGEGT. V lost 10 bases, J lost 12 bases, and 25 bases lay in between. This CDR3 has 15 amino acids. CDR3 coding DNA: TGTGCCACCTCCAGGCAGCCAGGGGTGATTGAACCCCTCCACTTT. Translating it yields CATSRQPGVIEPLHF.

This chain uses TRBV7-9 with TRBJ2-7; 13 positions agree with TRBD2. Germline CDR1 reads SEHNR; CDR2 reads FQNEAQ (reference sequence). J lost 3 bases, V lost 5 bases, and 10 bases had no gene match. This CDR3 is built from 17 residues. The CDR3 bases are TGTGCCAGCAGCCTAGGAGGACTAGCGGGGGCAGTCTACGAGCAGTACTTC. Its protein is CASSLGGLAGAVYEQYF.

This clonotype appeared many times. The chain has TRBV7-8 and TRBJ2-7; possible D gene TRBD2, 6 bases. CDR3 length equals 14 residues. V lost 5 bases and J lost 2, with 13 bases in between. The V gene's germline CDR1 is SGHVS and CDR2 FQNEAQ. In DNA form, the CDR3 reads TGTGCCAGCAGCCGCGGGGTCGATACCTACGAGCAGTACTTC. Its translation is CASSRGVDTYEQYF. The entire variable domain, with the rest obtained from reference TRBV7-8 and TRBJ2-7, is as follows: GAGVSQSPRYKVAKRGQDVALRCDPISGHVSLFWYQQALGQGPEFLTYFQNEAQLDKSGLPSDRFFAERPEGSVSTLKIQRTQQEDSAVYLCASSRGVDTYEQYFGPGTRLTVT.

The chain combines TRBV6-5 with TRBJ2-7; no firm D call. The germline CDR1 and CDR2 sequences are MNHEY and SVGAGI. With 1 base removed from V and 2 bases from J, the gap between germline ends came to 3 bases. The CDR3 is 12 residues long. CDR3: CASSYYTYEQYF. The CDR3 DNA sequence: TGTGCCAGCAGTTACTACACCTACGAGCAGTACTTC.

This clonotype was detected ten times or more. The CDR3 DNA is TGTGCCATCAGTGAGTCTAGTGGGGTGGAAGCTTTCTTT. Translation gives CAISESSGVEAFF. The chain links TRBV10-3 to TRBJ1-1; no firm D call. The CDR3 extends over 13 amino acids. Trimming stripped 0 bases from V and 8 bases from J, with 10 bases between. Germline V gene sequence: CDR1 ENHRY, CDR2 SYGVKD.

A word on this clonotype: Germline is not matched at one junction end, which may reflect a read error. The chain carries TRBV24-1 and TRBJ1-5, with TRBD1 identical over 7 bases. The CDR3 consists of 15 residues. Germline V gene sequence: CDR1 KGHDR, CDR2 SFDVKD. CDR3 in amino acids: CASSLTGMFNQPQHF. CDR3 nucleotides: TGTGCCAGCAGTCTGACAGGGATGTTCAATCAGCCCCAGCATTTT.

The chain carries TRBV7-9 and TRBJ1-4, with unresolved D. CDR1 SEHNR and CDR2 FQNEAQ come from the germline V gene (reference sequence). This CDR3 is 16 amino acids long. V was trimmed by 3 bases and J by 4 bases, leaving 15 bases between them. This chain's CDR3 is CASSLAFGSLNEKLFF. In nucleotides, the CDR3 is TGTGCCAGCAGCTTGGCGTTTGGCAGCCTTAATGAAAAACTGTTTTTT.

In regard to this clonotype: A much larger clone differs by one base, so this may be a read error. The V and J genes are TRBV2 and TRBJ1-2; 9 bases agree with TRBD1. The germline gives CDR1 SNHLY, CDR2 FYNNEI. The CDR3 sequence is 15 residues long. The CDR3 here is CASMAQPTGGYGCTF. The CDR3 DNA follows: TGTGCCAGCATGGCTCAACCGACAGGGGGATATGGCTGCACCTTC.

This clonotype was observed a few times. The genes are TRBV20-1 and TRBJ1-1, with D perhaps matching TRBD1 (5 bases). The CDR3 covers 15 residues. Germline V lookup: CDR1 DFQATT, CDR2 SNEGSKA (reference sequence). The V end was cut by 0 bases, the J end by 5 bases, with 16 bases between. The CDR3 loop is CSARESTGGGTEAFF. In nucleotides, the CDR3 is TGCAGTGCTAGAGAAAGTACAGGCGGAGGAACTGAAGCTTTCTTT.

This clonotype was detected ten times or more. CDR3 amino acids: CASRVVRQGRNNSPLHF. CDR3 nucleotides: TGTGCCAGCAGGGTAGTTCGACAGGGGCGGAATAATTCACCCCTCCACTTT. V gene TRBV2 combines with J gene TRBJ1-6, with 8 positions matching TRBD1. Germline V CDR1 and CDR2: SNHLY, FYNNEI. Trimming took 6 bases from V and 5 from J; bases not matched to a gene: 12. CDR3 size: 17 residues.

This clonotype was counted a single time. The chain has TRBV7-2 and TRBJ1-4; perhaps TRBD1 as D (6 bases). The CDR3 totals 14 residues. In germline, CDR1 is SGHTA, CDR2 FQGNSA. Trimming left V 11 bases short and J 2 bases short, with 15 bases between. The CDR3 DNA follows: TGTGCCTGGAGTGTGGGGGGCACTAATGAAAAACTGTTTTTT. Translating gives CAWSVGGTNEKLFF.

This clonotype was counted many times. V and J are TRBV7-9 and TRBJ1-5; maybe TRBD1 (5 bases). V was cut by 3 bases and J by 3 bases, with 12 bases left in between. The CDR3 runs 15 residues. Germline assignment: CDR1 SEHNR and CDR2 FQNEAQ (reference sequence). The CDR3: CASSFASGDNQPQHF. The CDR3 bases are TGTGCCAGCAGCTTCGCGTCGGGGGACAATCAGCCCCAGCATTTT.

This chain uses TRBV5-5 with TRBJ1-4; D call uncertain. V lost 5 bases to trimming and J lost 3 bases, with 11 bases between them. The CDR3 length is 14 residues. CDR1 is SGHKS, CDR2 YYEKEE, per germline (reference sequence). Here the CDR3 DNA reads TGTGCCAGCAGTTTGTCTGGGCCTAATGAAAAACTGTTTTTT. Amino acids: CASSLSGPNEKLFF. Drawing the rest from reference TRBV5-5 and TRBJ1-4, the complete variable domain is DAGVTQSPTHLIKTRGQQVTLRCSPISGHKSVSWYQQVLGQGPQFIFQYYEKEERGRGNFPDRFSARQFPNYSSELNVNALLLGDSALYLCASSLSGPNEKLFFGSGTQLSVL.